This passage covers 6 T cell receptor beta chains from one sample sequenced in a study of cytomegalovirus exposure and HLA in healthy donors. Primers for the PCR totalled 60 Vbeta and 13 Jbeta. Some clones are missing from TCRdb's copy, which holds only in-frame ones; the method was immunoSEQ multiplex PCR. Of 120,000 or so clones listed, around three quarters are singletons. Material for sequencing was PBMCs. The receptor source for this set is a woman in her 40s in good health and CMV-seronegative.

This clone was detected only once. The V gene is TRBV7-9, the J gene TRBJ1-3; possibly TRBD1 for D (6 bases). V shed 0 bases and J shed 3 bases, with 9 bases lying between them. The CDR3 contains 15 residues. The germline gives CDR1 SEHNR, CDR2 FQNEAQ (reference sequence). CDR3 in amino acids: CASSLAGQHGNTIYF. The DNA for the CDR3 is TGTGCCAGCAGCTTAGCAGGACAGCATGGAAACACCATATATTTT. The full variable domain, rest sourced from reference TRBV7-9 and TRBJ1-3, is DTGVSQNPRHKITKRGQNVTFRCDPISEHNRLYWYRQTLGQGPEFLTYFQNEAQLEKSRLLSDRFSAERPKGSFSTLEIQRTEQGDSAMYLCASSLAGQHGNTIYFGEGSWLTVV.

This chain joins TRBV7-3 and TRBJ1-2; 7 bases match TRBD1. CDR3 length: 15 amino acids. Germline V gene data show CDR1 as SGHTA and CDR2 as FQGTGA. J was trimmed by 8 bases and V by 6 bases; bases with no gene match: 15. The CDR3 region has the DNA TGTGCCAGCAGTCCCCTGGGGACAGAAGACGGGGGCTACACCTTC. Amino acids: CASSPLGTEDGGYTF. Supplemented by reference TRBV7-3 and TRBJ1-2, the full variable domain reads GAGVSQTPSNKVTEKGKYVELRCDPISGHTALYWYRQSLGQGPEFLIYFQGTGAADDSGLPNDRFFAVRPEGSVSTLKIQRTERGDSAVYLCASSPLGTEDGGYTFGSGTRLTVV.

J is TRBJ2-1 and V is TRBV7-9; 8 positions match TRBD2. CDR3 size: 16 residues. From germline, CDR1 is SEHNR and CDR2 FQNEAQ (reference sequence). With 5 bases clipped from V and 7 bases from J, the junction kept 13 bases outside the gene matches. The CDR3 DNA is TGTGCCAGCAGCCTTTCCGGGACTAGGTCTCGGAATGAGCAGTTCTTC. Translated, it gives CASSLSGTRSRNEQFF.

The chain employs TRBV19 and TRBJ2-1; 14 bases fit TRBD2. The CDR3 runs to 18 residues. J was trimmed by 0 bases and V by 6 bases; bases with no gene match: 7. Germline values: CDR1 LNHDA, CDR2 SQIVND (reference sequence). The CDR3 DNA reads TGTGCCAGTAGCAGGGGACTAGCGGGAGATAGCTCCTACAATGAGCAGTTCTTC. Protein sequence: CASSRGLAGDSSYNEQFF. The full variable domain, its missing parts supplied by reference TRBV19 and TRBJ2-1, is DGGITQSPKYLFRKEGQNVTLSCEQNLNHDAMYWYRQDPGQGLRLIYYSQIVNDFQKGDIAEGYSVSREKKESFPLTVTSAQKNPTAFYLCASSRGLAGDSSYNEQFFGPGTRLTVL.

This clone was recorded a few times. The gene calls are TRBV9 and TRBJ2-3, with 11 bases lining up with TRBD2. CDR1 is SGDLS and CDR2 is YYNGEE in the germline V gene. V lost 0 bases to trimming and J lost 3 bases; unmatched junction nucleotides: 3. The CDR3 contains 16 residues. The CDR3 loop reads CASSVGTSGGTDTQYF. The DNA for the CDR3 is TGTGCCAGCAGCGTAGGCACTAGCGGGGGTACAGATACGCAGTATTTT.

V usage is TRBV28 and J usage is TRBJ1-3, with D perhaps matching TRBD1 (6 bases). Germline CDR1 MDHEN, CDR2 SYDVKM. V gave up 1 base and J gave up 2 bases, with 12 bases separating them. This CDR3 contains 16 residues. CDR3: CASSLYPGGAGNTIYF. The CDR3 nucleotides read TGTGCCAGCAGTTTATATCCGGGGGGCGCTGGAAACACCATATATTTT.